Listed below are T cell receptor beta chains from one sample, sequenced in a study of blood T cells in healthy people across ages. TCRdb processed the 5' RACE reads anew with MiXCR; each CDR3 protein has one entry. Among some 900,000 distinct CDR3 sequences listed, about 30% were seen once. Sequencing used blood. The receptors were gathered from a woman of 80 years or more in good health. Each CDR3 is given with its conserved first and last residue. The D gene is left open where the match is weak. Not all rows give a size; the values are once, few, many and, for expanded clones, a class.

d_call: -; j_call: TRBJ1-2; clone_size: few; v_call: TRBV20-1; cdr3_aa: CSATQQKSYGYTF; cdr3_nt: TGCAGTGCTACCCAACAGAAGAGCTATGGCTACACCTTC
d_call: TRBD2; j_call: TRBJ2-7; clone_size: many; v_call: TRBV7-8; cdr3_aa: CASSLRASGTYSYEQYF; cdr3_nt: TGTGCCAGCAGCTTAAGGGCTAGCGGGACATACTCCTACGAGCAGTACTTC
d_call: TRBD2; j_call: TRBJ2-1; clone_size: many; v_call: TRBV6-2/TRBV6-3; cdr3_aa: CASSRLAGGPSEQFF; cdr3_nt: TGTGCCAGCAGCCGTCTAGCGGGGGGGCCGAGTGAGCAGTTCTTC
d_call: -; j_call: TRBJ1-1; clone_size: -; v_call: TRBV7-9; cdr3_aa: CASRLQGLNTEAFF; cdr3_nt: TGTGCCAGCAGACTCCAGGGATTGAACACTGAAGCTTTCTTT
d_call: -; j_call: TRBJ1-2; clone_size: many; v_call: TRBV12-3/TRBV12-4; cdr3_aa: CASSLGVTGRSYGYTF; cdr3_nt: TGTGCCAGCAGTTTAGGAGTTACAGGGAGAAGCTATGGCTACACCTTC
d_call: -; j_call: TRBJ1-2; clone_size: -; v_call: TRBV2; cdr3_aa: CASSEAPNGYTF; cdr3_nt: TGTGCCAGCAGTGAAGCTCCTAATGGCTACACCTTC
d_call: -; j_call: TRBJ1-2; clone_size: many; v_call: TRBV24-1; cdr3_aa: CATSAAAGGYTF; cdr3_nt: TGTGCCACCAGTGCAGCCGCGGGCGGCTACACCTTC
d_call: -; j_call: TRBJ2-3; clone_size: few; v_call: TRBV2; cdr3_aa: CASMSSVASTDTQYF; cdr3_nt: TGTGCCAGCATGAGTAGCGTAGCTAGCACAGATACGCAGTATTTT
d_call: -; j_call: TRBJ1-3; clone_size: -; v_call: TRBV6-6; cdr3_aa: CASSYTGRRSGNTIYF; cdr3_nt: TGTGCCAGCAGTTATACCGGACGCCGCTCTGGAAACACCATATATTTT
d_call: -; j_call: TRBJ2-1; clone_size: -; v_call: TRBV7-2; cdr3_aa: CASSLARGVYEQFF; cdr3_nt: TGTGCCAGCAGCTTAGCTCGCGGAGTCTACGAGCAGTTCTTC
d_call: -; j_call: TRBJ1-5; clone_size: -; v_call: TRBV27; cdr3_aa: CASSHTGGERGRPQHF; cdr3_nt: TGTGCCAGCAGCCACACGGGAGGGGAGCGGGGTCGGCCCCAGCATTTT
d_call: -; j_call: TRBJ1-4; clone_size: many; v_call: TRBV29-1; cdr3_aa: CSVRTAPTNEKLFF; cdr3_nt: TGCAGCGTTAGGACGGCACCAACTAATGAAAAACTGTTTTTT
d_call: TRBD2; j_call: TRBJ2-7; clone_size: once; v_call: TRBV11-2; cdr3_aa: CASSLGFPAGSYNEQYF; cdr3_nt: TGTGCCAGCAGCTTAGGATTCCCAGCGGGGTCCTACAATGAGCAGTACTTC
d_call: -; j_call: TRBJ2-5; clone_size: many; v_call: TRBV6-1; cdr3_aa: CASSEGSVWRETQYF; cdr3_nt: TGTGCCAGCAGTGAAGGGTCCGTATGGAGAGAGACCCAGTACTTC